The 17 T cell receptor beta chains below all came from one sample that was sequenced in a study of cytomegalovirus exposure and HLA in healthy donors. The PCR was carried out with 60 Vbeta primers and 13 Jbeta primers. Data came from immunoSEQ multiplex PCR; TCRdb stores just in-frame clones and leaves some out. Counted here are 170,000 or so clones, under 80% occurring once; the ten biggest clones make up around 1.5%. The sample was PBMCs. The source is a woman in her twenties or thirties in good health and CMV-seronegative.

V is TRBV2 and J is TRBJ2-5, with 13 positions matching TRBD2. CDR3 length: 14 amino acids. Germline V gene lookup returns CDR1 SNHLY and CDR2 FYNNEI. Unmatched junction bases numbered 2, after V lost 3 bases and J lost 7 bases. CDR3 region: CASSETSGGWTQYF. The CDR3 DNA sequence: TGTGCCAGCAGTGAGACTAGCGGGGGGTGGACCCAGTACTTC.

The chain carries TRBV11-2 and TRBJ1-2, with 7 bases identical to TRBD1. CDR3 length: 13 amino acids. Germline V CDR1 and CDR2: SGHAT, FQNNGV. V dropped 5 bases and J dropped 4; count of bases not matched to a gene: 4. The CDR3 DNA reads TGTGCCAGCAGCGTGGGACAGTTCTATGGCTACACCTTC. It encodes CASSVGQFYGYTF.

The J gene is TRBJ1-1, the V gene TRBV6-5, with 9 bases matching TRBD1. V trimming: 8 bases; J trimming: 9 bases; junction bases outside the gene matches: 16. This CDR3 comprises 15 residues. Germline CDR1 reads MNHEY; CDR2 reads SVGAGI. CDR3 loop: CASVKQGASISKAFF. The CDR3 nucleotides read TGTGCCAGCGTAAAACAGGGGGCGAGTATATCAAAAGCTTTCTTT.

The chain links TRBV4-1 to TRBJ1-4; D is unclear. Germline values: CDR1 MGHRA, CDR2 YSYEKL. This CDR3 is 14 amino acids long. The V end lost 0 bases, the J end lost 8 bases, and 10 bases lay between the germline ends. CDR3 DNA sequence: TGCGCCAGCAGCCAAGATTTGAGGGCCGAAAAACTGTTTTTT. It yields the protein CASSQDLRAEKLFF.

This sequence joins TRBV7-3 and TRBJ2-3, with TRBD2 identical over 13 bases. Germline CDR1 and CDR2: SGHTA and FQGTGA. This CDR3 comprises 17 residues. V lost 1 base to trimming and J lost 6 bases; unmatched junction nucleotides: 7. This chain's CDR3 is CASSLRGLAGSTDTQYF. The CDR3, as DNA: TGTGCCAGCAGCTTAAGGGGACTAGCGGGGTCCACGGATACGCAGTATTTT.

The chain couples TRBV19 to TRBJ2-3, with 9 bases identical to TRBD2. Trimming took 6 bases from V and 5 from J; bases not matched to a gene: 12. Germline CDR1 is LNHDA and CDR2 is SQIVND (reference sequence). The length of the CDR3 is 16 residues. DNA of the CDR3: TGTGCCAGTAGCCCACCTCTAGCGGGGAGGATAGATACGCAGTATTTT. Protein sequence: CASSPPLAGRIDTQYF.

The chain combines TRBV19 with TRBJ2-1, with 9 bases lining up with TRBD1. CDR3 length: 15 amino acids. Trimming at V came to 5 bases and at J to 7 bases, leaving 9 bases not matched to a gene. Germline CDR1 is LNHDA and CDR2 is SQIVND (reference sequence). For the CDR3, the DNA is TGTGCCAGTAGTGGAGGGGACAGGGTTATGAATGAGCAGTTCTTC. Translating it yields CASSGGDRVMNEQFF.

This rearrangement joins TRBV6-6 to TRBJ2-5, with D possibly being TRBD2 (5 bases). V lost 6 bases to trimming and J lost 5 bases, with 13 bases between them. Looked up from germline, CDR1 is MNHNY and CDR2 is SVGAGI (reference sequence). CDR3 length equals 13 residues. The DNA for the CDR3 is TGTGCCAGCAGGGCGGGTCATGTGGAGACCCAGTACTTC. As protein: CASRAGHVETQYF.

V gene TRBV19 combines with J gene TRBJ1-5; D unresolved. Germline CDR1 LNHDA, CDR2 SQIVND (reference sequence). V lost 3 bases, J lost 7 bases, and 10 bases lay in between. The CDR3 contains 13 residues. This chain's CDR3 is CASSIGVNQPQHF. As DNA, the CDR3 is TGTGCCAGTAGTATCGGGGTTAACCAGCCCCAGCATTTT. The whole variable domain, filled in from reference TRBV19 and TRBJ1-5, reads DGGITQSPKYLFRKEGQNVTLSCEQNLNHDAMYWYRQDPGQGLRLIYYSQIVNDFQKGDIAEGYSVSREKKESFPLTVTSAQKNPTAFYLCASSIGVNQPQHFGDGTRLSIL.

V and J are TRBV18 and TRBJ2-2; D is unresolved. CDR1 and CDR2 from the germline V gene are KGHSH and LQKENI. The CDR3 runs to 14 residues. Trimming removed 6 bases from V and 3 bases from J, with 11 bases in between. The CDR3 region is CASSLTDYTGELFF. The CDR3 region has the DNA TGTGCCAGCTCCTTGACTGACTACACCGGGGAGCTGTTTTTT.

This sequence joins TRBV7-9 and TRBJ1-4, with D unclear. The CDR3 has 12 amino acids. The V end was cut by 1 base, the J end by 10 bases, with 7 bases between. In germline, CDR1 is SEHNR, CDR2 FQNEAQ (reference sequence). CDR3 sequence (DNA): TGTGCCAGCAGCTTAGTTTCAGGAAAACTGTTTTTT. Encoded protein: CASSLVSGKLFF.

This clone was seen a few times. CDR3 DNA: TGTGCCAGCAGCCGCGGGGGGGCTACAGATACGCAGTATTTT. Translation gives CASSRGGATDTQYF. This chain links TRBV6-4 with TRBJ2-3; TRBD2 aligns across 9 bases. This CDR3 has 14 residues. Looked up from germline, CDR1 is MRHNA and CDR2 is SNTAGT. Trimming cost V 6 bases and J 3 bases; bases outside gene matches: 4.

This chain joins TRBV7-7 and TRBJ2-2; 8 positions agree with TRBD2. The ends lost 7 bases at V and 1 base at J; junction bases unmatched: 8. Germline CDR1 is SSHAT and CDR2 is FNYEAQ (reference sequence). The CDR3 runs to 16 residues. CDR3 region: CASKGLAGQNTGELFF. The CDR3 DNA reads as TGTGCCAGCAAGGGGCTAGCGGGCCAGAACACCGGGGAGCTGTTTTTT. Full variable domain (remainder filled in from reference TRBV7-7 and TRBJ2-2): GAGVSQSPRYKVTKRGQDVTLRCDPISSHATLYWYQQALGQGPEFLTYFNYEAQPDKSGLPSDRFSAERPEGSISTLTIQRTEQRDSAMYRCASKGLAGQNTGELFFGEGSRLTVL.

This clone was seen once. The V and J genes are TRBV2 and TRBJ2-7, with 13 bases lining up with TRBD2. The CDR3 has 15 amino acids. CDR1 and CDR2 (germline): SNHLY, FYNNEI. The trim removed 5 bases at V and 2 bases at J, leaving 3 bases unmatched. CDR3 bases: TGTGCCAGCAGTTGGACTAGCGGGGGACCCTACGAGCAGTACTTC. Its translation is CASSWTSGGPYEQYF.

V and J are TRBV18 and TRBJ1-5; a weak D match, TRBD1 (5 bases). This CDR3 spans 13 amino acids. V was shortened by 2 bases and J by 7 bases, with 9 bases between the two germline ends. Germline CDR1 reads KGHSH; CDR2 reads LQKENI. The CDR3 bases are TGTGCCAGCTCACCAGGGGGGGAACAGCCCCAGCATTTT. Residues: CASSPGGEQPQHF.

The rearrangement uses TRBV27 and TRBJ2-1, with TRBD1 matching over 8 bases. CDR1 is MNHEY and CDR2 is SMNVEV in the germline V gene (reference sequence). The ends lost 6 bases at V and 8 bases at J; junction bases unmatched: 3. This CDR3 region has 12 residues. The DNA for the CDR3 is TGTGCCAGCAGATCGACAGGGGATGAGCAGTTCTTC. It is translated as CASRSTGDEQFF.

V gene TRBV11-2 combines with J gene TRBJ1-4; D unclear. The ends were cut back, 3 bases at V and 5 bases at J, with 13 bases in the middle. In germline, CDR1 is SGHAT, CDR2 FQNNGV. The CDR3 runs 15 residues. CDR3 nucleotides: TGTGCCAGCAGCTTTATGTCAGGATACAATGAAAAACTGTTTTTT. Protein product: CASSFMSGYNEKLFF.